This T cell receptor (beta chain) was identified during a study of radiotherapy plus CTLA-4 blockade in lung cancer. The study, taken as a whole, reports: Radiotherapy was combined with ipilimumab, and tumor-derived TCR clones then expanded in blood.

About this clone: What it recognizes is unknown.

Repertoires were generated with immunoSEQ multiplex PCR, while TCRdb's copy carries only in-frame clones and drops some. The table has tens of thousands of clones, around 79% seen once. This CDR3 spans 13 amino acids. In germline, CDR1 is MNHEY, CDR2 SVGAGI. V shed 11 bases, J shed 0 bases, and the junction held 5 bases outside the gene matches. V and J are TRBV6-5 and TRBJ1-1; 8 bases are shared with TRBD1. The sequencing used peripheral blood, collected from a patient treated with radiotherapy plus ipilimumab. The receptor comes from a human donor with non-small cell lung cancer who had a complete response to radiotherapy plus ipilimumab. CDR3: CAGRQGLNTEAFF. The DNA of the CDR3 is TGTGCCGGCCGACAGGGGCTGAACACTGAAGCTTTCTTT.